This T cell receptor (beta chain) was sequenced in a study of OX40 agonist ivuxolimab in advanced cancers. Study observations and caveats: Expansion of clones was among the lowest in partial responders at 0.1-3.0 mg/kg. Expanded peripheral T-cell antigen specificity went undetermined.

Concerning this clone itself: The target antigen is unknown.

Germline V gives CDR1 MNHEY, CDR2 SVGAGI. V was shortened by 3 bases and J by 0 bases, with 11 bases between the two germline ends. CDR3 length equals 15 residues. Measured with immunoSEQ multiplex PCR; TCRdb has only the in-frame clones, and not every one. The data hold 70,000 or so clones, with about 89% observed a single time. The sequence came from an adult with an advanced solid tumor such as melanoma, head and neck, liver or kidney cancer. The J gene is TRBJ1-2, the V gene TRBV6-5; D call uncertain. The input for sequencing was CD4+ or CD8+ T cells sorted from blood, taken in a trial of the OX40 agonist ivuxolimab. The CDR3 reads CASSYWADSNYGYTF. In DNA, the CDR3 is TGTGCCAGCAGTTATTGGGCAGACTCTAACTATGGCTACACCTTC.